Below are 4 T cell receptor beta chains sequenced from a single sample in a study of CD8+CD57+ T cells in acquired aplastic anemia. Investigators profiled TCR beta VDJ and CDR3 from genomic DNA template. TCRdb reanalysed the reads using MiXCR and keeps one entry per CDR3 protein. The repertoire includes 150,000 to 200,000 distinct CDR3 sequences, 55% to 70% of them detected once, and roughly 44% sits in the top ten. The sample consisted of sorted CD4+, CD8+, or CD8+CD57+ T cells (not recorded which) from PBMCs. The receptors here all came from a human donor in good health.

The chain uses TRBV30 and TRBJ2-7; TRBD2 might be the D (6 bases). The CDR3 spans 14 residues. Trimming left V 1 base short and J 0 bases short, with 10 bases between. Germline lookup yields CDR1 GTSNPN and CDR2 SVGIG (reference sequence). CDR3: CAWSERENSYEQYF. CDR3 bases: TGTGCCTGGAGTGAACGGGAGAACTCCTACGAGCAGTACTTC.

This clonotype was observed many times. The J gene is TRBJ2-7, the V gene TRBV6-1; D possibly corresponds to TRBD1 (5 bases). CDR1 MNHNS and CDR2 SASEGT come from the germline V gene. The CDR3 totals 17 residues. V was shortened by 0 bases and J by 3 bases, with 18 bases between the two germline ends. CDR3 amino acids: CASSEARRGREYYEQYF. CDR3 nucleotides: TGTGCCAGCAGTGAAGCGCGAAGGGGCAGAGAATACTACGAGCAGTACTTC.

V gene TRBV7-9 combines with J gene TRBJ2-1, with 7 nucleotides matching TRBD2. CDR3 length: 14 residues. The junction had 9 bases not matched to a gene; V was cut back by 3 bases and J by 10 bases. Germline V gene sequence: CDR1 SEHNR, CDR2 FQNEAQ (reference sequence). DNA of the CDR3: TGTGCCAGCAGCTTTGTGGGGAGGGCCTACGAGCAGTTCTTC. Protein product: CASSFVGRAYEQFF.

In its sample, this clonotype was seen a few times. The rearrangement uses TRBV5-4 and TRBJ2-1, with TRBD2 matching 12 bases. Germline trimming cut 3 bases from V and 6 bases from J; bases unmatched to any gene: 7. CDR1 and CDR2 from the germline V gene are SGHNT and YYREEE (reference sequence). The CDR3 has 16 amino acids. For the CDR3, the DNA is TGTGCCAGCAGCTGGACACTAGCGGGAGGAGGCAATGAGCAGTTCTTC. Encoded protein: CASSWTLAGGGNEQFF. The full variable domain, completed using reference TRBV5-4 and TRBJ2-1, is ETGVTQSPTHLIKTRGQQVTLRCSSQSGHNTVSWYQQALGQGPQFIFQYYREEENGRGNFPPRFSGLQFPNYSSELNVNALELDDSALYLCASSWTLAGGGNEQFFGPGTRLTVL.